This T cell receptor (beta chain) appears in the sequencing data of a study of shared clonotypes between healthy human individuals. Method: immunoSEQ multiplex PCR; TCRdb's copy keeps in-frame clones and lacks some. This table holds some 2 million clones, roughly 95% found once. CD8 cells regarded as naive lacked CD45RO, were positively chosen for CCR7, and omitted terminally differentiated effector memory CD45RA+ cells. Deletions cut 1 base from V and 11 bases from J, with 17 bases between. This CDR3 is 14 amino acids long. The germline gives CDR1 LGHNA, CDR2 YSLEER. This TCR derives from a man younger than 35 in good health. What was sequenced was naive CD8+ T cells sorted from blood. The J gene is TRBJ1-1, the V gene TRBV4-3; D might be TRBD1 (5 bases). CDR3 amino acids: CASSQVEGTLGAFF. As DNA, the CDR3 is TGCGCCAGCAGCCAAGTTGAAGGGACTTTGGGGGCTTTCTTT.